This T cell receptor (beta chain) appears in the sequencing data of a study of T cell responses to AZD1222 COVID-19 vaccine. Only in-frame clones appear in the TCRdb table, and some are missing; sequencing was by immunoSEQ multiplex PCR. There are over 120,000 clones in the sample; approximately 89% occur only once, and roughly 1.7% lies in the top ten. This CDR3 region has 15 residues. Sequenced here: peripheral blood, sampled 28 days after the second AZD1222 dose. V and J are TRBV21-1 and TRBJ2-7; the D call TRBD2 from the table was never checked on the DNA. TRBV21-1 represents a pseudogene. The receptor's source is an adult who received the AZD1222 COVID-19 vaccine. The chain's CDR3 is CASSKTSRVYYEQYF. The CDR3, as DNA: TGTGCCAGCAGCAAAACGTCCCGAGTTTACTACGAGCAGTACTTC.